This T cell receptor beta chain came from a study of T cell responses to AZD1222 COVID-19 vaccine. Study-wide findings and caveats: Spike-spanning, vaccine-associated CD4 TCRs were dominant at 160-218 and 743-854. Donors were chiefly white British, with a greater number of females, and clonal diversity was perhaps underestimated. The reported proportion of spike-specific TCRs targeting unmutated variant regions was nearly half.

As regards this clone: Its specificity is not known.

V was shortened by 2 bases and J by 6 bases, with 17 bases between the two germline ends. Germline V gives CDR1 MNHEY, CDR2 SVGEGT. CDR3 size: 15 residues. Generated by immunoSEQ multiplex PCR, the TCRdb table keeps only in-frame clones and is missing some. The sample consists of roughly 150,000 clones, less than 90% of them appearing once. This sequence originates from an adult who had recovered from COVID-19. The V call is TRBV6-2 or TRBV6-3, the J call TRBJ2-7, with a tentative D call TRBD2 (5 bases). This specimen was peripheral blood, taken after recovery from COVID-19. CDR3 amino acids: CASSYPPRLASEQYF. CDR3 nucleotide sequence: TGTGCCAGCAGTTACCCCCCTCGTCTAGCCTCCGAGCAGTACTTC.